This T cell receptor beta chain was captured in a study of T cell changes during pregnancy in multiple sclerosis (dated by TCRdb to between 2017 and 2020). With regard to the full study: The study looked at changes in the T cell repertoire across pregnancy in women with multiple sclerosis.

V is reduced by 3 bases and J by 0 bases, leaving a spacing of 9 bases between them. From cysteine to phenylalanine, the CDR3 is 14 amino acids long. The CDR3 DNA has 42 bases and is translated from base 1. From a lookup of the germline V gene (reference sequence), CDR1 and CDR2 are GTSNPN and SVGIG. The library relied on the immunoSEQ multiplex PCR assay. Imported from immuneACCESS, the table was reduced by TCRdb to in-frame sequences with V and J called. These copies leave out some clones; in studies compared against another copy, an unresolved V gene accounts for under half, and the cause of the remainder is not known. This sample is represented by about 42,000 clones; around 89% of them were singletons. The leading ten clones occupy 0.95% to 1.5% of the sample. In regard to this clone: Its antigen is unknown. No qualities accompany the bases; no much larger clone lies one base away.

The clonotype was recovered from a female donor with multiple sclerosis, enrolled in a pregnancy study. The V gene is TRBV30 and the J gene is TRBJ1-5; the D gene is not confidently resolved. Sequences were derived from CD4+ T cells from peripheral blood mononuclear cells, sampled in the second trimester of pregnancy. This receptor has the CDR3 CAWRTPDSNQPQHF. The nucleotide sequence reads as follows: TGTGCCTGGAGGACTCCGGATAGCAATCAGCCCCAGCATTTT.